A single count supports the clone carrying this T cell receptor (beta chain). Each CDR3 protein gets one entry after TCRdb re-called the RT-PCR reads with MiXCR. The table shows fewer than 800,000 distinct CDR3 sequences, with about 14% occurring only once. Trimming cost V 8 bases and J 7 bases; bases outside gene matches: 10. The V gene's germline CDR1 is SNHLY and CDR2 FYNNEI. CDR3 size: 14 residues. The chain carries TRBV2 and TRBJ2-1, with TRBD2 matching 8 bases. This sequence originates from a female donor in good health, serving as a healthy control. The sequenced sample consisted of memory CD4+ T cells from blood. The CDR3 DNA is TGTGCCAGCGAGTTCCGAGCGGGAGTGAATGAGCAGTTCTTC. Amino acid sequence: CASEFRAGVNEQFF.